Shown below are 15 T cell receptor beta chains from a single sample sequenced in a study of T cell responses to AZD1222 COVID-19 vaccine. Here immunoSEQ multiplex PCR was the method, and the copy in TCRdb shows in-frame clones only, minus some. The sample has about 210,000 clones, approximately 94% seen once. Sequenced here: peripheral blood, sampled 28 days after the second dose of the MenACWY control vaccine. The receptor source for this set is an adult who received the MenACWY meningococcal vaccine as a control.

This sequence joins TRBV5-7 and TRBJ2-7; no definite D call. TRBV5-7 is classed as an ORF, of uncertain function. The CDR3 is made up of 13 amino acids. V lost 7 bases, J lost 3 bases, and 14 bases lay in between. Here the CDR3 DNA reads TGTGCCAGCGGAAAGGGTGGGTGCTACGAGCAGTACTTC. Translation: CASGKGGCYEQYF.

This clone showed up just once. The CDR3 loop is CASSPRTSGTNTGELFF. The DNA for the CDR3 is TGTGCCAGCAGTCCCCGGACTAGCGGCACGAACACCGGGGAGCTGTTTTTT. The J gene is TRBJ2-2, the V gene TRBV28; 10 nucleotides line up with TRBD2. J was trimmed by 0 bases and V by 5 bases; bases with no gene match: 6. The CDR3 loop spans 17 amino acids. CDR1 is MDHEN and CDR2 is SYDVKM in the germline V gene.

CDR3 amino acids: CSASQGTGISISNQPQHF. For the CDR3, the DNA is TGCAGTGCTAGTCAAGGGACAGGGATCTCTATAAGCAATCAGCCCCAGCATTTT. The chain has TRBV20-1 and TRBJ1-5; TRBD1 agrees at 9 bases. With 3 bases clipped from V and 1 base from J, the junction kept 13 bases outside the gene matches. CDR1 is DFQATT and CDR2 is SNEGSKA in the germline V gene (reference sequence). The CDR3 runs to 18 residues.

The genes are TRBV11-3 and TRBJ2-5, with D perhaps being TRBD1 or TRBD2 (6 bases each). Trimming pared 6 bases from V and 3 bases from J, leaving 11 bases between. CDR1 and CDR2 (germline): SGHNT, YENEEA. The CDR3 is 13 amino acids. The CDR3 DNA sequence: TGTGCCAGCAGTCGGGGGCCAGAAGAGACCCAGTACTTC. Residues: CASSRGPEETQYF.

This chain uses TRBV7-9 with TRBJ1-1; D not resolved. Looked up from germline, CDR1 is SEHNR and CDR2 is FQNEAQ (reference sequence). This CDR3 contains 13 residues. V was shortened by 2 bases and J by 10 bases, with 14 bases between the two germline ends. CDR3 region: CASSLTVEERAFF. In DNA form, the CDR3 reads TGTGCCAGCAGCTTAACGGTGGAGGAACGAGCTTTCTTT.

This clone was recorded a few times. This chain connects TRBV12-3 or TRBV12-4 to TRBJ1-2, with D tentatively TRBD1 (6 bases). V lost 3 bases to trimming and J lost 6 bases, with 11 bases between them. The length of the CDR3 is 13 residues. The CDR3 reads CASSFTGLDGYTF. As DNA, the CDR3 is TGTGCCAGCAGTTTTACAGGGCTGGATGGCTACACCTTC.

The J gene is TRBJ2-3, the V gene TRBV14, with D perhaps matching TRBD2 (5 bases). This CDR3 has 14 amino acids. The ends were cut back, 4 bases at V and 0 bases at J, with 8 bases in the middle. Germline CDR1 is SGHDN and CDR2 is FVKESK. The CDR3: CASSPAASTDTQYF. The CDR3 coding sequence is TGTGCCAGCAGCCCAGCGGCAAGCACAGATACGCAGTATTTT. Using reference TRBV14 and TRBJ2-3 for the parts outside the CDR3, the full variable domain is EAGVTQFPSHSVIEKGQTVTLRCDPISGHDNLYWYRRVMGKEIKFLLHFVKESKQDESGMPNNRFLAERTGGTYSTLKVQPAELEDSGVYFCASSPAASTDTQYFGPGTRLTVL.

This chain uses TRBV20-1 with TRBJ1-1, with 7 bases that match TRBD1. The V and J ends lost 3 bases and 9 bases, in that order; junction bases with no gene match: 4. The CDR3 totals 11 residues. The germline gives CDR1 DFQATT, CDR2 SNEGSKA (reference sequence). The CDR3, as DNA: TGCAGTGCTAGTCAGGGGGTCCAAGCTTTCTTT. It codes for CSASQGVQAFF.

The chain carries TRBV3-1 (or the pseudogene TRBV3-2) and TRBJ1-2; D is ambiguous. This CDR3 contains 13 residues. V shed 2 bases and J shed 2 bases, with 6 bases lying between them. The germline CDR1 and CDR2 sequences are LGHDT and YNNKEL (reference sequence). The CDR3 nucleotides are TGTGCCAGCAGCCAACAAGAGAACTATGGCTACACCTTC. It specifies CASSQQENYGYTF.

This clone came up once. The rearrangement uses TRBV7-6 and TRBJ2-2, with a tentative D call TRBD2 (6 bases). Germline assignment: CDR1 SGHVS and CDR2 FNYEAQ. Trimming removed 3 bases at V and 1 base at J, with 12 bases between. This CDR3 is 16 amino acids long. CDR3 residues: CASSFSPSVNTGELFF. In DNA, the CDR3 is TGTGCCAGCAGCTTCTCCCCTAGCGTGAACACCGGGGAGCTGTTTTTT.

V gene TRBV11-3 combines with J gene TRBJ2-1; a weak D match, TRBD1 (5 bases). Trimming stripped 4 bases from V and 6 bases from J, with 10 bases between. Germline CDR1 and CDR2: SGHNT and YENEEA. This CDR3 comprises 13 residues. This chain's CDR3 is CASSSTESNEQFF. CDR3 nucleotides: TGTGCCAGCAGCTCGACAGAGAGCAATGAGCAGTTCTTC. Using reference TRBV11-3 and TRBJ2-1 for the parts outside the CDR3, the full variable domain is EAGVVQSPRYKIIEKKQPVAFWCNPISGHNTLYWYLQNLGQGPELLIRYENEEAVDDSQLPKDRFSAERLKGVDSTLKIQPAELGDSAVYLCASSSTESNEQFFGPGTRLTVL.

V is TRBV24-1 and J is TRBJ1-5; 9 bases match TRBD1. Germline V gives CDR1 KGHDR, CDR2 SFDVKD. V shed 7 bases, J shed 3 bases, and the junction held 3 bases outside the gene matches. The CDR3 is 14 residues long. This CDR3 reads CATRGTGINQPQHF. The CDR3 DNA sequence: TGTGCCACCAGGGGGACAGGGATCAATCAGCCCCAGCATTTT.

The chain has TRBV5-4 and TRBJ2-2; D remains ambiguous. Germline CDR1 reads SGHNT; CDR2 reads YYREEE (reference sequence). The ends were cut back, 4 bases at V and 3 bases at J, with 7 bases in the middle. The CDR3 sequence is 13 residues long. CDR3 sequence reads: CASSAFYTGELFF. The DNA of the CDR3 is TGTGCCAGCAGCGCGTTCTACACCGGGGAGCTGTTTTTT.

CDR3 in DNA: TGTGCCAGCAGTGGCCCCACAGGGATCGAAGCTTTCTTT. This translates into CASSGPTGIEAFF. The chain employs TRBV6-2 or TRBV6-3 and TRBJ1-1, with a tentative D call TRBD1 (6 bases). The CDR3 has 13 amino acids. V lost 5 bases and J lost 8, with 15 bases in between. Germline V gives CDR1 MNHEY, CDR2 SVGEGT.

This clone was counted once. The V call is TRBV4-3, the J call TRBJ2-1; the D gene is possibly TRBD2 (6 bases). Germline V CDR1 and CDR2: LGHNA, YSLEER. The CDR3 is 17 amino acids. V was clipped by 3 bases and J by 0 bases, with 15 bases between them. The CDR3 coding sequence is TGCGCCAGCAGCCAGGATCTTAGCGGAAGCTCCTACAATGAGCAGTTCTTC. Its protein product is CASSQDLSGSSYNEQFF.